The 17 T cell receptor beta chains below come from one sample, sequenced in a study of OX40 agonist ivuxolimab in advanced cancers. The repertoire was sequenced with immunoSEQ multiplex PCR; TCRdb's copy has only in-frame clones and lacks some. The sample carries 80,000 or so clones, 75% to 90% recorded once. The material was CD4+ or CD8+ T cells sorted from blood, obtained in a trial of the OX40 agonist ivuxolimab. The receptors stem from an adult with an advanced solid tumor such as melanoma, head and neck, liver or kidney cancer.

This chain connects TRBV11-1 to TRBJ2-5, with 9 bases matching TRBD1. The CDR3 is 17 residues long. CDR1 is SGHAT and CDR2 is FQDESV in the germline V gene (reference sequence). Trimming took 7 bases from V and 5 from J; bases not matched to a gene: 17. CDR3 DNA sequence: TGTGCCAGCAATACGTGGGGCCCTGGGACAGGGCTTGAGACCCAGTACTTC. It encodes CASNTWGPGTGLETQYF.

The rearrangement uses TRBV15 and TRBJ2-2; D uncertain. CDR3 size: 13 residues. Looked up from germline, CDR1 is LNHNV and CDR2 is YYDKDF (reference sequence). Trimming removed 3 bases from V and 6 bases from J, with 8 bases in between. The CDR3 spells CATSSGMAGELFF. The CDR3 region has the DNA TGTGCCACCAGCAGTGGCATGGCCGGGGAGCTGTTTTTT.

The rearrangement joins TRBV29-1 to TRBJ1-4; 8 nucleotides align to TRBD1. The CDR3 runs 14 residues. CDR1 SQVTM and CDR2 ANQGSEA come from the germline V gene. Unmatched junction bases numbered 6, after V lost 1 base and J lost 8 bases. The CDR3 coding sequence is TGCAGCGTTGAAGTGGGGACAGGAGGGGAAAAACTGTTTTTT. Its translation is CSVEVGTGGEKLFF.

This clone was seen just once. The rearrangement links TRBV5-1 to TRBJ2-3; either TRBD1 or TRBD2 may fit D (5 bases each). Per germline, CDR1 SGHRS and CDR2 YFSETQ. V gave up 4 bases and J gave up 4 bases, with 13 bases separating them. CDR3 size: 14 residues. CDR3 DNA sequence: TGCGCCAGCAGCCCGGGACCGACCGCAGATACGCAGTATTTT. Protein sequence: CASSPGPTADTQYF.

The chain is built from TRBV7-9 and TRBJ2-5; 7 nucleotides align to TRBD2. Germline values: CDR1 SEHNR, CDR2 FQNEAQ (reference sequence). V lost 3 bases and J lost 2; bases outside the gene matches: 6. This CDR3 region has 15 residues. This CDR3 is CASSFGTTVQETQYF. CDR3 bases: TGTGCCAGCAGCTTCGGGACTACCGTTCAAGAGACCCAGTACTTC.

The chain joins TRBV9 to TRBJ2-3; D may be TRBD1 (5 bases). V was cut by 1 base and J by 6 bases, with 15 bases left in between. Germline assignment: CDR1 SGDLS and CDR2 YYNGEE. The CDR3 totals 15 residues. The CDR3 loop is CASSVQAGSRDTQYF. The DNA of the CDR3 is TGTGCCAGCAGCGTACAGGCAGGGTCACGGGATACGCAGTATTTT.

Only a few counts were recorded for this clone. The chain couples TRBV18 to TRBJ1-2, with 8 bases that match TRBD1. Germline V lookup: CDR1 KGHSH, CDR2 LQKENI. The CDR3 is 15 amino acids. V shed 6 bases, J shed 7 bases, and the junction held 13 bases outside the gene matches. The CDR3 loop reads CASSLDRGQSAGYTF. CDR3 bases: TGTGCCAGCTCTCTCGACAGGGGACAGTCGGCTGGCTACACCTTC.

Remarks on this clone: The junction departs from germline at one end; a sequencing error may be responsible. This sequence joins TRBV5-5 and TRBJ1-5; TRBD1 matches 9 bases. The V gene's germline CDR1 is SGHKS and CDR2 YYEKEE (reference sequence). The CDR3 has 16 amino acids. This CDR3 is CASSDLLTGGNQPQHF. The CDR3 nucleotides are TGTGCCAGCAGCGATCTGTTAACAGGGGGCAACCAGCCCCAGCATTTT.

The V and J genes are TRBV7-9 and TRBJ2-5; D is undetermined. Trimming took off 4 bases at V and 9 bases at J, with 15 bases between the two ends. In germline, CDR1 is SEHNR, CDR2 FQNEAQ (reference sequence). The CDR3 length is 13 residues. Written as DNA, the CDR3 is TGTGCCAGCAGCTCCCTCGCGGACGCAGCCCAGTACTTC. Protein sequence: CASSSLADAAQYF.

The chain recombines TRBV28 with TRBJ1-1, with D tentatively TRBD1 (6 bases). V was cut by 3 bases and J by 4 bases, with 12 bases left in between. Per germline, CDR1 MDHEN and CDR2 SYDVKM. This CDR3 region has 14 residues. The CDR3 DNA is TGTGCCAGCAGTTTGGTAGGGGGTAGCACTGAAGCTTTCTTT. Translated: CASSLVGGSTEAFF.

This clone was detected once. The rearrangement joins TRBV25-1 to TRBJ2-3; D is uncertain. V was clipped by 8 bases and J by 1 base, with 10 bases between them. Germline V lookup: CDR1 MGHDK, CDR2 SYGVNS. The CDR3 spans 13 residues. CDR3 region: CASARGGTDTQYF. CDR3 in DNA: TGTGCCAGCGCCCGAGGCGGCACAGATACGCAGTATTTT. The entire variable domain, with the rest obtained from reference TRBV25-1 and TRBJ2-3, is as follows: EADIYQTPRYLVIGTGKKITLECSQTMGHDKMYWYQQDPGMELHLIHYSYGVNSTEKGDLSSESTVSRIRTEHFPLTLESARPSHTSQYLCASARGGTDTQYFGPGTRLTVL.

The chain has TRBV7-7 and TRBJ2-2; 8 bases fit TRBD1. Trimming at V came to 5 bases and at J to 1 base, leaving 3 bases not matched to a gene. Per germline, CDR1 SSHAT and CDR2 FNYEAQ (reference sequence). The CDR3 runs 15 residues. The CDR3 here is CASSETGVNTGELFF. CDR3 bases: TGTGCCAGCAGCGAGACAGGGGTGAACACCGGGGAGCTGTTTTTT.

The chain is built from TRBV15 and TRBJ2-1; D is tentatively TRBD1 or TRBD2 (5 bases each). Germline V lookup: CDR1 LNHNV, CDR2 YYDKDF (reference sequence). V lost 0 bases to trimming and J lost 4 bases, with 16 bases between them. This CDR3 has 17 amino acids. The CDR3, as DNA: TGTGCCACCAGCAGAGATATCGGGACCAATATATACAATGAGCAGTTCTTC. It is translated as CATSRDIGTNIYNEQFF.

The chain recombines TRBV6-5 with TRBJ2-5, with 9 bases lining up with TRBD2. J gave up 6 bases and V 7 bases, and 9 bases lay outside the gene matches. The germline CDR1 and CDR2 sequences are MNHEY and SVGAGI. The CDR3 sequence is 14 residues long. DNA for the CDR3: TGTGCCAGCAACCGCGGGGGGGGCGCGAAGACCCAGTACTTC. It translates to CASNRGGGAKTQYF.

V gene TRBV2 combines with J gene TRBJ1-1, with 9 bases matching TRBD1. The junction had 8 bases not matched to a gene; V was cut back by 5 bases and J by 4 bases. The CDR3 is made up of 15 amino acids. Germline assignment: CDR1 SNHLY and CDR2 FYNNEI. The CDR3 DNA reads as TGTGCCAGCAGTTTGGACAGGGGCCGGGGCACTGAAGCTTTCTTT. It specifies CASSLDRGRGTEAFF.

This sequence joins TRBV27 and TRBJ1-6; 11 bases are a match to TRBD1. The CDR3 runs to 20 residues. V lost 0 bases to trimming and J lost 6 bases; unmatched junction nucleotides: 13. The germline CDR1 and CDR2 sequences are MNHEY and SMNVEV (reference sequence). The CDR3 sequence: CASSLSIGQGAGALNSPLHF. DNA for the CDR3: TGTGCCAGCAGTTTATCAATCGGACAGGGGGCCGGAGCCCTTAATTCACCCCTCCACTTT.

With regard to this clone: This same CDR3 is encoded by further DNA sequences in the sample. The chain recombines TRBV19 with TRBJ2-7; D remains ambiguous. This CDR3 comprises 12 residues. Trimming cost V 4 bases and J 4 bases, with 8 bases left between them. Germline V lookup: CDR1 LNHDA, CDR2 SQIVND (reference sequence). As DNA, the CDR3 is TGTGCCAGTAGTAGGGGTGAATACGAGCAGTACTTC. Its translation is CASSRGEYEQYF.